The 9 T cell receptor beta chains presented below share a single source sample, sequenced in a study of T cell responses to AZD1222 COVID-19 vaccine. Only in-frame clones appear in the TCRdb table, and some are missing; sequencing was by immunoSEQ multiplex PCR. The sample shows about 140,000 clones, about 91% of them seen only once. Sample: peripheral blood, taken 28 days after the second AZD1222 dose. Every receptor here comes from an adult who received the AZD1222 COVID-19 vaccine.

The V gene is TRBV18, the J gene TRBJ2-5; D unclear. Germline V lookup: CDR1 KGHSH, CDR2 LQKENI. V was clipped by 1 base and J by 5 bases, with 5 bases between them. The CDR3 covers 12 residues. The CDR3 region is CASSPQQETQYF. For the CDR3, the DNA is TGTGCCAGCTCACCACAGCAGGAGACCCAGTACTTC. The entire variable domain, with the rest obtained from reference TRBV18 and TRBJ2-5, is as follows: NAGVMQNPRHLVRRRGQEARLRCSPMKGHSHVYWYRQLPEEGLKFMVYLQKENIIDESGMPKERFSAEFPKEGPSILRIQQVVRGDSAAYFCASSPQQETQYFGPGTRLLVL.

V is TRBV6-5 and J is TRBJ1-2, with a tentative D call TRBD1 (5 bases). Germline loops: CDR1 MNHEY, CDR2 SVGAGI. This CDR3 has 14 residues. Trimming removed 6 bases from V and 4 bases from J, with 15 bases in between. DNA of the CDR3: TGTGCCAGCAGGAACGTGGAGGGGACCTATGGCTACACCTTC. It specifies CASRNVEGTYGYTF.

The chain joins TRBV3-1 (or the pseudogene TRBV3-2) to TRBJ1-2; perhaps TRBD1 as D (6 bases). Germline loops: CDR1 LGHDT, CDR2 YNNKEL (reference sequence). V was trimmed by 1 base and J by 4 bases, leaving 10 bases between them. The CDR3 consists of 14 residues. The CDR3 here is CASSQVTGAYGYTF. CDR3 coding DNA: TGTGCCAGCAGCCAAGTCACGGGGGCCTATGGCTACACCTTC.

The chain joins TRBV7-3 to TRBJ1-2; D gene ambiguous. V was pared by 0 bases and J by 0 bases, with 5 bases between. Germline V gene lookup returns CDR1 SGHTA and CDR2 FQGTGA. The CDR3 consists of 14 residues. The CDR3 DNA is TGTGCCAGCAGCTTAACAGGCGCTAACTATGGCTACACCTTC. Translating it yields CASSLTGANYGYTF.

J is TRBJ2-1 and V is TRBV3-1 (or the pseudogene TRBV3-2); D is perhaps TRBD1 (6 bases). The germline V gene encodes CDR1 LGHDT and CDR2 YNNKEL (reference sequence). V lost 6 bases to trimming and J lost 0 bases, with 18 bases between them. This CDR3 is built from 17 residues. As DNA, the CDR3 is TGTGCCAGCAGTCCCGGTAGACAGGACCTCTCCTACAATGAGCAGTTCTTC. It encodes CASSPGRQDLSYNEQFF.

The chain joins TRBV2 to TRBJ1-1, with D unclear. The V end lost 1 base, the J end lost 4 bases, and 7 bases lay between the germline ends. Germline-derived CDR1 and CDR2 are SNHLY and FYNNEI. The CDR3 runs 13 residues. The CDR3 loop reads CASSEDGFTEAFF. CDR3 bases: TGTGCCAGCAGTGAAGATGGGTTCACTGAAGCTTTCTTT.

V usage is TRBV3-1 (or the pseudogene TRBV3-2) and J usage is TRBJ1-1; D call uncertain. The CDR3 is 13 amino acids. Germline V gene sequence: CDR1 LGHDT, CDR2 YNNKEL (reference sequence). V was shortened by 1 base and J by 1 base, with 4 bases between the two germline ends. CDR3: CASSQVGNTEAFF. Here the CDR3 DNA reads TGTGCCAGCAGCCAAGTAGGGAACACTGAAGCTTTCTTT.

The rearrangement joins TRBV10-1 to TRBJ1-2, with TRBD1 as a possible D gene (6 bases). CDR3 size: 13 residues. The V and J ends lost 3 bases and 8 bases respectively, with 13 bases between them. Germline V lookup: CDR1 WNHNN, CDR2 SYGVQD (reference sequence). CDR3 sequence (DNA): TGCGCCAGCAGTGAATACAGGGCGTCGGGCTACACCTTC. It is translated as CASSEYRASGYTF.

J is TRBJ1-2 and V is TRBV10-3, with 7 bases fitting TRBD1. The CDR3 loop spans 13 amino acids. Germline loops: CDR1 ENHRY, CDR2 SYGVKD. V was pared by 3 bases and J by 8 bases, with 6 bases of the junction left unmatched. The CDR3 here is CAISDQGDQGYTF. CDR3 DNA sequence: TGTGCCATCAGTGACCAGGGGGATCAGGGCTACACCTTC.